Listed below are T cell receptor beta chains from one sample, sequenced in a study of blood T cell repertoires in COVID-19. Repertoires were generated with immunoSEQ multiplex PCR, while TCRdb's copy carries only in-frame clones and drops some. The sample comprises about 190,000 clones, 75% to 90% of which are singletons, and about 1.1% rests with the top ten. The sample taken for sequencing was peripheral blood. The receptors were sampled from a man aged 25 to 40 with acute or convalescent COVID-19. CDR3s include the opening cysteine and the closing phenylalanine or tryptophan. The order of the fields is CDR3 DNA, CDR3 protein, D gene, J gene, clone size, V gene. The D gene is left open where the match is weak. A row's size may be missing; if present it is once, few, many or a size class.

DNA: TGTGCCAGCAGCCAAGGCCTAGCGGGCCGGTCCTGGTCCTACGAGCAGTACTTC
CDR3: CASSQGLAGRSWSYEQYF
D: TRBD2
J: TRBJ2-7
size: NA
V: TRBV3-1/TRBV3-2

DNA: TGTGCCAGCTCACCATATGCAGTGAACACTGAAGCTTTCTTT
CDR3: CASSPYAVNTEAFF
D: NA
J: TRBJ1-1
size: NA
V: TRBV18

DNA: TGTGCCAGCAGACGCGGACTAGAGTCCGGGGAGCTGTTTTTT
CDR3: CASRRGLESGELFF
D: TRBD2
J: TRBJ2-2
size: NA
V: TRBV3-1/TRBV3-2

DNA: TGTGCCAGCAGCACGGGACAGTTTGACTATAGCAATCAGCCCCAGCATTTT
CDR3: CASSTGQFDYSNQPQHF
D: TRBD1
J: TRBJ1-5
size: NA
V: TRBV11-2

DNA: TGTGCCAGCAGCTTAGGGGGCCGACAGGTTAACACCGGGGAGCTGTTTTTT
CDR3: CASSLGGRQVNTGELFF
D: NA
J: TRBJ2-2
size: once
V: TRBV11-2

DNA: TGCGCCAGCCACCTAGGGGCCAGTCAGGCTAATGAAAAACTGTTTTTT
CDR3: CASHLGASQANEKLFF
D: NA
J: TRBJ1-4
size: NA
V: TRBV5-1

DNA: TGTGCCAGCAGTTTTAGGGCTAGCGGGAGTAATAAGTACAATGAGCAGTTCTTC
CDR3: CASSFRASGSNKYNEQFF
D: TRBD2
J: TRBJ2-1
size: NA
V: TRBV27

DNA: TGTGCCAGCAGCCCGGCCGCGGGAGGCTCCTACAATGAGCAGTTCTTC
CDR3: CASSPAAGGSYNEQFF
D: TRBD2
J: TRBJ2-1
size: once
V: TRBV28

DNA: TGTGCCAGCAGCCCTGGGGGAGCGGGAGAATCGGGTGAGCAGTTCTTC
CDR3: CASSPGGAGESGEQFF
D: TRBD2
J: TRBJ2-1
size: NA
V: TRBV11-2

DNA: TGTGCCAGCAACTCCCAAGGACTAGCGGGGGGGGAGTACTTC
CDR3: CASNSQGLAGGEYF
D: TRBD2
J: TRBJ2-7
size: NA
V: TRBV2

DNA: TGTGCCAGCAGTTCCGGGAGGAGGTACGAGCAGTACTTC
CDR3: CASSSGRRYEQYF
D: TRBD2
J: TRBJ2-7
size: few
V: TRBV27

DNA: TGTGCCAGCGGGGGCCGGGACAGGGGGTTTCGCGGCTACACCTTC
CDR3: CASGGRDRGFRGYTF
D: TRBD1
J: TRBJ1-2
size: NA
V: TRBV6-5

DNA: TGCGCCAGCAGCCTGCGACTAGCGGGGGACCATTCCTACGAGCAGTACTTC
CDR3: CASSLRLAGDHSYEQYF
D: TRBD2
J: TRBJ2-7
size: NA
V: TRBV5-1

DNA: TGTGCCAGCGGACAAAACGGCGGTGGGGACGAGCAGTACTTC
CDR3: CASGQNGGGDEQYF
D: NA
J: TRBJ2-7
size: NA
V: TRBV6-5

DNA: TGTGCCAGCAGCGGGGTTCTGGGAAGACAGAACAATGAGCAGTTCTTC
CDR3: CASSGVLGRQNNEQFF
D: NA
J: TRBJ2-1
size: NA
V: TRBV9

DNA: TGTGCCAGCAGCCCGGGACAGGGCGACGATCAGCCCCAGCATTTT
CDR3: CASSPGQGDDQPQHF
D: TRBD1
J: TRBJ1-5
size: NA
V: TRBV5-6

DNA: TGTGCCAGCAGCTTGTCAGGGTTTGTCTATGGCTACACCTTC
CDR3: CASSLSGFVYGYTF
D: NA
J: TRBJ1-2
size: once
V: TRBV7-9

DNA: TGTGCCAGCAGCTCTCGGGGGAAAAGCACAGATACGCAGTATTTT
CDR3: CASSSRGKSTDTQYF
D: NA
J: TRBJ2-3
size: NA
V: TRBV5-4

DNA: TGTGCCTGGAGTCCGGGCGGGGATACGCAGTATTTT
CDR3: CAWSPGGDTQYF
D: NA
J: TRBJ2-3
size: NA
V: TRBV30

DNA: TGCAGCGTTGAACGGTCAGCGGGAGGCACAGATACGCAGTATTTT
CDR3: CSVERSAGGTDTQYF
D: TRBD2
J: TRBJ2-3
size: NA
V: TRBV29-1

DNA: TGTGCCAGCGACACAGGGAGTCACACTGAAGCTTTCTTT
CDR3: CASDTGSHTEAFF
D: NA
J: TRBJ1-1
size: NA
V: TRBV5-6

DNA: TGTGCCAGCTCAGCGACAGGGGTTAATGAAAAACTGTTTTTT
CDR3: CASSATGVNEKLFF
D: TRBD1
J: TRBJ1-4
size: NA
V: TRBV18

DNA: TGTGCCAGCTCCCCTATTATTAGGGAGACTGAAGCTTTCTTT
CDR3: CASSPIIRETEAFF
D: NA
J: TRBJ1-1
size: NA
V: TRBV18

DNA: TGCGCCAGCAGCTTGGCCTACAGGGCATCCAAGGACACTGAAGCTTTCTTT
CDR3: CASSLAYRASKDTEAFF
D: NA
J: TRBJ1-1
size: NA
V: TRBV5-1

DNA: TGTGCCAGCAGCCCTAGGCAGGGGTTCCACGAGCAGTACTTC
CDR3: CASSPRQGFHEQYF
D: NA
J: TRBJ2-7
size: NA
V: TRBV7-9

DNA: TGTGCCAGCAGTTTAACTTCGCCACAGGTCAGTCAAAGAACTGAAGCTTTCTTT
CDR3: CASSLTSPQVSQRTEAFF
D: NA
J: TRBJ1-1
size: NA
V: TRBV27

DNA: TGTGCCAGCAGCTCTCCCCTAAGATACATCGCGGGAGTAGGCGAGCAGTACTTC
CDR3: CASSSPLRYIAGVGEQYF
D: TRBD2
J: TRBJ2-7
size: few
V: TRBV7-9

DNA: TGCAGCGTTGAAGGGACAGGGGATAATGAAAAACTGTTTTTT
CDR3: CSVEGTGDNEKLFF
D: TRBD1
J: TRBJ1-4
size: once
V: TRBV29-1

DNA: TGCAGTGCTAGTTACGGGGGGAACACCGGGGAGCTGTTTTTT
CDR3: CSASYGGNTGELFF
D: NA
J: TRBJ2-2
size: NA
V: TRBV20-1

DNA: TGTGCCTGGGGGGACAGGTACTACGAGCAGTACTTC
CDR3: CAWGDRYYEQYF
D: TRBD1
J: TRBJ2-7
size: NA
V: TRBV30

DNA: TGTGCCAGCAGTTTTTCCCTCCCGCAGCCCCAGCATTTT
CDR3: CASSFSLPQPQHF
D: NA
J: TRBJ1-5
size: NA
V: TRBV12-3/TRBV12-4

DNA: TGTGCCAGCTCACCGCGCCAGGGTGAGGAGACCCAGTACTTC
CDR3: CASSPRQGEETQYF
D: NA
J: TRBJ2-5
size: NA
V: TRBV18

DNA: TGTGCCAGCAGCCAACCGGGACAGGGGGACTCACCCCTCCACTTT
CDR3: CASSQPGQGDSPLHF
D: TRBD1
J: TRBJ1-6
size: NA
V: TRBV4-2

DNA: TGTGCCAGCAGCTTAGGGACAGGGGACTACAATGAGCAGTTCTTC
CDR3: CASSLGTGDYNEQFF
D: TRBD1
J: TRBJ2-1
size: NA
V: TRBV7-9

DNA: TGTGCCAGCACCTGGGCGGGGTATGGCTACACCTTC
CDR3: CASTWAGYGYTF
D: NA
J: TRBJ1-2
size: NA
V: TRBV6-5

DNA: TGTGCCAGCAGCTTAGAGTTCGGGGGTGGCGGGGACAGTTATGGCTACACCTTC
CDR3: CASSLEFGGGGDSYGYTF
D: TRBD1
J: TRBJ1-2
size: NA
V: TRBV11-2

DNA: TGTGCCACCGGCGGGACAGCAAATCAGCCCCAGCATTTT
CDR3: CATGGTANQPQHF
D: TRBD1
J: TRBJ1-5
size: NA
V: TRBV28

DNA: TGTGCCACCAGCAGAGCGGCTAGCGGGAGTTCCGAGCAGTACTTC
CDR3: CATSRAASGSSEQYF
D: TRBD2
J: TRBJ2-7
size: NA
V: TRBV15

DNA: TGTGCCACCAGTGATACCGGGACAGGGGGCACCGGGGAGCTGTTTTTT
CDR3: CATSDTGTGGTGELFF
D: TRBD1
J: TRBJ2-2
size: NA
V: TRBV24-1

DNA: TGTGCCAGCAGCCAACGGGGGATTTTGGCTGGAAACACCATATATTTT
CDR3: CASSQRGILAGNTIYF
D: NA
J: TRBJ1-3
size: NA
V: TRBV3-1/TRBV3-2

DNA: TGTGCCAGCAGCAACCCGGGGACATTTTTGGCGTGGAATGAGCAGTTCTTC
CDR3: CASSNPGTFLAWNEQFF
D: NA
J: TRBJ2-1
size: once
V: TRBV21-1

DNA: TGTGCTGGAGCCGGGGGGGTGAGCACAGATACGCAGTATTTT
CDR3: CAGAGGVSTDTQYF
D: TRBD2
J: TRBJ2-3
size: NA
V: TRBV30

DNA: TGTGCCAGCAGCAACAGCCTACCAAGAACCGGGGAGCTGTTTTTT
CDR3: CASSNSLPRTGELFF
D: NA
J: TRBJ2-2
size: NA
V: TRBV3-1/TRBV3-2